The source of this T cell receptor beta chain is a study of blood T cell repertoires in COVID-19. Background on the study: Samples taken during acute and convalescent COVID-19 were collected in the United States, Italy and Spain. PBMCs, B-cell-depleted T cells, or T cells were the source of the cDNA or gDNA that made up the material.

V was shortened by 6 bases and J by 4 bases, with 9 bases between the two germline ends. The CDR3 has 13 residues. In the authors' workflow: Reference gene primer amplification yielded estimated nucleated cell counts. Profiled with immunoSEQ multiplex PCR; TCRdb holds only in-frame clones, not every one. D and trimming come from the DNA, and the V and J calls and clone size come from that table. The table shows about 140,000 clones, with about 86% occurring only once. The chain carries TRBV12-3 or TRBV12-4 and TRBJ2-2; no clear D. The specimen sequenced was peripheral blood. The sequence was collected from a woman aged 60-75 years with acute or convalescent COVID-19. Here the CDR3 reads CASSKQSTGELFF. DNA for the CDR3: TGTGCCAGCAGCAAACAGAGCACCGGGGAGCTGTTTTTT.